This T cell receptor beta chain was documented in a study of cytomegalovirus exposure and HLA in healthy donors. Across the study: The roughly 120 validation repertoires used the same platform as the 550 to 850 first-cohort repertoires (as reported by a later analysis). Study-level results: Many donors shared some public TCRs, even though most TCR sequences were rare. A few chains tied to CMV proved CMV antigen-specific in vitro. First-cohort TCR clusters were later found to tend to co-occur in the roughly 130 validation repertoires.

A word on this clone: Its antigen is still unknown.

Measured with immunoSEQ multiplex PCR; TCRdb has only the in-frame clones, and not every one. The sample carries some 250,000 clones, about 92% recorded once. The germline gives CDR1 GTSNPN, CDR2 SVGIG (reference sequence). Trimming left V 4 bases short and J 2 bases short, with 20 bases between. CDR3 length: 16 amino acids. Input material: PBMCs. This chain uses TRBV30 with TRBJ1-2; unclear D gene. This TCR derives from a woman in her twenties or thirties in good health and CMV-seronegative. In nucleotides, the CDR3 is TGTGCCTGGAACCCAGGCCGCATAGCTTTCAACTATGGCTACACCTTC. This codes for CAWNPGRIAFNYGYTF.